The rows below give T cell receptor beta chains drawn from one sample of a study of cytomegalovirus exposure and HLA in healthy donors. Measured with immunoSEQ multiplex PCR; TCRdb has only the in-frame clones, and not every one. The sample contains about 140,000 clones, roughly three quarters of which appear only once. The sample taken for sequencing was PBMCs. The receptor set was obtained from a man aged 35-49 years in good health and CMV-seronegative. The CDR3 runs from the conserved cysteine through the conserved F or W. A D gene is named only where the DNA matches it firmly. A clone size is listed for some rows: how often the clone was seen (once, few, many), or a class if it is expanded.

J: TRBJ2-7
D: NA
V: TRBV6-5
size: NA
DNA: TGTGCCAGCACTTACAGGTGGCTAGCGTCCCTTTCCGAGCAGTACTTC
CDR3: CASTYRWLASLSEQYF

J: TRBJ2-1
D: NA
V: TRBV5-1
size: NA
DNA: TGCGCCAGCAGCGGCGGGACGCTCTACAATGAGCAGTTCTTC
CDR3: CASSGGTLYNEQFF

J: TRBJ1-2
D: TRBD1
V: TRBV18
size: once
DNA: TGTGCCAGCTCAATCCGACAGGGGCCCGGGGGCTACACCTTC
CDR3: CASSIRQGPGGYTF

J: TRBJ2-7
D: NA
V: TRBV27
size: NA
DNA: TGTGCCAGCAGTTCAGGACACTCCTACGAGCAGTACTTC
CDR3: CASSSGHSYEQYF

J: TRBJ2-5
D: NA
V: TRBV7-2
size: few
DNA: TGTGCCAGCAGCCCAGGGCTGGGGGGGCGCGTCGAGACCCAGTACTTC
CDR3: CASSPGLGGRVETQYF

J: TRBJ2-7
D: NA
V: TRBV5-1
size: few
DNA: TGCGCCAGCAGCTTAACCTGGGACACTTCCGCTTACGAGCAGTACTTC
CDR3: CASSLTWDTSAYEQYF

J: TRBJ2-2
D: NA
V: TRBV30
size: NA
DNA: TGTGCCTGGATCGACGGCAGGGGGGCCGGGGAGCTGTTTTTT
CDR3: CAWIDGRGAGELFF

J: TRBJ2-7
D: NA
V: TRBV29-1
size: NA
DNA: TGCAGCGTTGAAGACAGGGGTACGGACTACGAGCAGTACTTC
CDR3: CSVEDRGTDYEQYF

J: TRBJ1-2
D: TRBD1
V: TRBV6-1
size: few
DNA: TGTGCCAGCAGCCTACAGGGGGGCCAAAACTATGGCTACACCTTC
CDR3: CASSLQGGQNYGYTF

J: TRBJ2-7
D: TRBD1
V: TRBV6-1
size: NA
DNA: TGTGCCAGCAACCGGAGGACAGGGGGGAGCGAGCAGTACTTC
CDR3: CASNRRTGGSEQYF

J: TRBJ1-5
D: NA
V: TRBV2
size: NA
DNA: TGTGCCAGCCGGACAGAGTATAGCAATCAGCCCCAGCATTTT
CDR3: CASRTEYSNQPQHF

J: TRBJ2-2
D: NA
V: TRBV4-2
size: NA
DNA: TGTGCCAGCAGCCAAGACAAGGTGGCAGCAGTGGCTAGCTGGACCGGGGAGCTGTTTTTT
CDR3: CASSQDKVAAVASWTGELFF